The 9 T cell receptor beta chains below all came from one sample that was sequenced in a study of blood T cell repertoires in COVID-19. This table comes from immunoSEQ multiplex PCR, and its TCRdb copy is limited to in-frame clones, with some not included. Of approximately 270,000 clones listed, over 85% are singletons. Sequencing used PBMCs or T cells enriched from blood (not recorded which). The receptors shown here come from a woman aged 60-70 years who had recovered from COVID-19.

The V and J genes are TRBV5-1 and TRBJ2-2, with D possibly matching TRBD1 (6 bases). Germline assignment: CDR1 SGHRS and CDR2 YFSETQ. The CDR3 is made up of 15 amino acids. V lost 7 bases, J lost 2 bases, and 15 bases lay in between. CDR3 bases: TGCGCCAGCTTACCGGGACAAATAAACACCGGGGAGCTGTTTTTT. This encodes CASLPGQINTGELFF.

This chain connects TRBV7-3 to TRBJ2-3, with TRBD1 matching over 9 bases. The CDR3 consists of 15 residues. V shed 2 bases, J shed 2 bases, and the junction held 2 bases outside the gene matches. Germline V gene lookup returns CDR1 SGHTA and CDR2 FQGTGA. CDR3 sequence reads: CASSLWDRATDTQYF. CDR3 DNA sequence: TGTGCCAGCAGCTTATGGGACAGGGCCACAGATACGCAGTATTTT.

The genes are TRBV2 and TRBJ1-4; D not certain. This CDR3 comprises 13 residues. CDR1 SNHLY and CDR2 FYNNEI come from the germline V gene. Trimming removed 3 bases at V and 5 bases at J, with 7 bases between. This chain's CDR3 is CASSEVQNEKLFF. Here the CDR3 DNA reads TGTGCCAGCAGTGAGGTACAGAATGAAAAACTGTTTTTT.

V is TRBV28 and J is TRBJ1-2, with a tentative D call TRBD1 (5 bases). Germline-derived CDR1 and CDR2 are MDHEN and SYDVKM. The CDR3 length is 14 residues. Trimming stripped 8 bases from V and 5 bases from J, with 18 bases between. The DNA of the CDR3 is TGTGCCAGCGGATCCTTCGGGAGGGGATATGGCTACACCTTC. It encodes CASGSFGRGYGYTF.

This clone has only one observation. V usage is TRBV5-6 and J usage is TRBJ2-6, with TRBD2 identical over 8 bases. The germline gives CDR1 SGHDT, CDR2 YYEEEE. V gave up 9 bases and J gave up 6 bases; unmatched junction bases: 5. The CDR3 runs 13 residues. The CDR3 loop reads CATSGGEANVLTF. CDR3 sequence (DNA): TGTGCCACCTCCGGGGGGGAGGCCAACGTCCTGACTTTC.

The chain joins TRBV3-1 (or the pseudogene TRBV3-2) to TRBJ1-2; TRBD1 matches 7 bases. The CDR3 consists of 15 residues. Unmatched junction bases numbered 9, after V lost 4 bases and J lost 4 bases. Germline CDR1 is LGHDT and CDR2 is YNNKEL (reference sequence). The CDR3: CASSPMGQSTYGYTF. CDR3 in DNA: TGTGCCAGCAGCCCGATGGGACAGTCGACCTATGGCTACACCTTC.

The chain links TRBV10-1 to TRBJ2-3; 14 positions agree with TRBD2. Germline V lookup: CDR1 WNHNN, CDR2 SYGVQD (reference sequence). Trimming took 3 bases from V and 5 from J; bases not matched to a gene: 4. The CDR3 contains 16 residues. The CDR3 here is CASSEPGLAGGDTQYF. The CDR3 region has the DNA TGCGCCAGCAGTGAACCCGGACTAGCGGGGGGAGATACGCAGTATTTT.

The rearrangement uses TRBV11-3 and TRBJ1-1; 8 nucleotides align to TRBD1. The CDR3 contains 13 residues. V trimming: 4 bases; J trimming: 6 bases; junction bases outside the gene matches: 4. Germline assignment: CDR1 SGHNT and CDR2 YENEEA. CDR3 sequence reads: CASSSDREAEAFF. The CDR3 DNA reads as TGTGCCAGCAGCTCGGACAGGGAGGCTGAAGCTTTCTTT.

In its sample, this clone was seen a few times. This rearrangement joins TRBV20-1 to TRBJ1-2; D perhaps matches TRBD1 (6 bases). V lost 3 bases and J lost 5, with 16 bases in between. The germline V gene encodes CDR1 DFQATT and CDR2 SNEGSKA (reference sequence). The CDR3 is made up of 14 amino acids. The DNA for the CDR3 is TGCAGTGCTAGTCTTCGGACAGCATCATATGGCTACACCTTC. Its translation: CSASLRTASYGYTF.